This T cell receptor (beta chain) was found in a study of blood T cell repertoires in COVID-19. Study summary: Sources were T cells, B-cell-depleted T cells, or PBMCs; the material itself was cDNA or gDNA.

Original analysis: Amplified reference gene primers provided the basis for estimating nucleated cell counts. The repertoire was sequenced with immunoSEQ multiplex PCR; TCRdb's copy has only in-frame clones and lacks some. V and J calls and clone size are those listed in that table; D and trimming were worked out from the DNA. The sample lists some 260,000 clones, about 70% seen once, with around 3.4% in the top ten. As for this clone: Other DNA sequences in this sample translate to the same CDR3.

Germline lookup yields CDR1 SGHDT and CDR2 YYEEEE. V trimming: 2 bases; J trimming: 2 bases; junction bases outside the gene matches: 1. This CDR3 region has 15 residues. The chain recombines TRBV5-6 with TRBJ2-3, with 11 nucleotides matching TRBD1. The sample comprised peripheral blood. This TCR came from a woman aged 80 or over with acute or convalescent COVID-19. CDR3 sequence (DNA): TGTGCCAGCAGCTTAGGACAGGGGGCCACAGATACGCAGTATTTT. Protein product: CASSLGQGATDTQYF.